This T cell receptor beta chain was sequenced in a study of cytomegalovirus exposure and HLA in healthy donors. Primers for the PCR totalled 60 Vbeta and 13 Jbeta. Clones were read by immunoSEQ multiplex PCR, and TCRdb kept only the in-frame ones, dropping some. The profile covers some 100,000 clones, with 75% to 85% appearing a single time and more than 0.95% taken by the ten largest. The CDR3 length is 14 residues. The V end lost 3 bases, the J end lost 3 bases, and 6 bases lay between the germline ends. Germline assignment: CDR1 SGHVS and CDR2 FQNEAQ. Input material: PBMCs. The chain couples TRBV7-8 to TRBJ1-6; TRBD1 is a possible D gene (5 bases). The clonotype comes from a woman aged 18 to 35 in good health and CMV-seronegative. CDR3 sequence (DNA): TGTGCCAGCAGCTTCAGGGTCTATAATTCACCCCTCCACTTT. It encodes CASSFRVYNSPLHF.